These 16 T cell receptor beta chains share one sample of origin, sequenced in a study of blood T cell repertoires in COVID-19. Data came from immunoSEQ multiplex PCR; TCRdb stores just in-frame clones and leaves some out. This sample has approximately 85,000 clones; 75% to 90% occur once, and the top ten carry over 2.5%. Input material: peripheral blood. Receptors originate from a woman aged 50 to 60 with active or convalescent COVID-19.

The CDR3 region has the DNA TGTGCCAGCAGTGACGACAGGGACTTTGCCAAAAACATTCAGTACTTC. As protein: CASSDDRDFAKNIQYF. V is TRBV6-1 and J is TRBJ2-4; D possibly corresponds to TRBD1 (7 bases). Germline loops: CDR1 MNHNS, CDR2 SASEGT. The CDR3 is 16 amino acids. The germline V and J ends were trimmed by 3 bases and 1 base, with 13 bases remaining between them.

CDR3 region: CASSHQGVPSYEQYF. CDR3 coding DNA: TGTGCCAGCAGTCATCAGGGGGTCCCCTCCTACGAGCAGTACTTC. V is TRBV27 and J is TRBJ2-7, with 7 bases aligning to TRBD1. The CDR3 spans 15 residues. Trimming at V came to 5 bases and at J to 0 bases, leaving 7 bases not matched to a gene. Per the germline V gene, CDR1 is MNHEY and CDR2 is SMNVEV (reference sequence).

CDR3: CASSLRLKGEQYF. CDR3 sequence (DNA): TGTGCCAGCAGCCTAAGACTTAAGGGGGAGCAGTACTTC. V is TRBV7-8 and J is TRBJ2-7, with D possibly TRBD1 on 5 matching bases. In germline, CDR1 is SGHVS, CDR2 FQNEAQ. This CDR3 comprises 13 residues. Trimming took off 5 bases at V and 7 bases at J, with 15 bases between the two ends.

The chain recombines TRBV7-2 with TRBJ1-5, with D uncertain. Trimming pared 5 bases from V and 5 bases from J, leaving 10 bases between. The CDR3 loop spans 13 amino acids. The V gene's germline CDR1 is SGHTA and CDR2 FQGNSA. As DNA, the CDR3 is TGTGCCAGCAGCCCCTCTCGGGATCAGCCCCAGCATTTT. Translated, it gives CASSPSRDQPQHF.

This chain joins TRBV10-3 and TRBJ2-2; 7 bases fit TRBD1. Germline V gives CDR1 ENHRY, CDR2 SYGVKD. The CDR3 runs 14 residues. V gave up 11 bases and J gave up 2 bases; unmatched junction bases: 8. The CDR3 sequence: CAHARQGNTGELFF. In DNA form, the CDR3 reads TGTGCCCACGCCCGACAGGGCAACACCGGGGAGCTGTTTTTT.

The chain combines TRBV5-4 with TRBJ2-5; 13 nucleotides match TRBD2. The germline V gene encodes CDR1 SGHNT and CDR2 YYREEE (reference sequence). This CDR3 is 15 amino acids long. Germline trimming cut 4 bases from V and 3 bases from J; bases unmatched to any gene: 3. CDR3 protein: CASSAGLAGEETQYF. The CDR3, as DNA: TGTGCCAGCAGCGCCGGACTAGCGGGGGAAGAGACCCAGTACTTC. Full variable domain (remainder filled in from reference TRBV5-4 and TRBJ2-5): ETGVTQSPTHLIKTRGQQVTLRCSSQSGHNTVSWYQQALGQGPQFIFQYYREEENGRGNFPPRFSGLQFPNYSSELNVNALELDDSALYLCASSAGLAGEETQYFGPGTRLLVL.

The chain uses TRBV19 and TRBJ2-4; 8 nucleotides align to TRBD1. The CDR3 runs 16 residues. After removal of 4 bases from V and 2 bases from J, the junction contained 7 bases not matched to a gene. The germline gives CDR1 LNHDA, CDR2 SQIVND (reference sequence). The CDR3 sequence is CASSTGQGITKNIQYF. The CDR3 coding sequence is TGTGCCAGTAGTACTGGACAGGGTATAACCAAAAACATTCAGTACTTC.

This clone has more than one count but fewer than ten. The gene calls are TRBV5-1 and TRBJ1-1; no clear D gene. The germline V gene has CDR1 SGHRS and CDR2 YFSETQ. V lost 4 bases and J 5 bases, leaving 9 bases between the germline ends. This CDR3 is built from 12 residues. The CDR3 spells CASSAGGTEAFF. As DNA, the CDR3 is TGCGCCAGCAGCGCAGGAGGGACTGAAGCTTTCTTT.

The chain employs TRBV23-1 and TRBJ2-7; possibly TRBD2 for D (6 bases). TRBV23-1 belongs to the ORF category, with a function that is uncertain. V was trimmed by 1 base and J by 2 bases, leaving 12 bases between them. This CDR3 contains 15 residues. The CDR3 nucleotides are TGCGCCAGCAGTCAATGCCGGGACTGGGCCTACGAGCAGTACTTC. Its protein product is CASSQCRDWAYEQYF.

This clone was recorded a few times. The chain joins TRBV28 to TRBJ2-7, with 9 bases identical to TRBD1. The CDR3 has 14 residues. After removal of 10 bases from V and 5 bases from J, the junction contained 12 bases not matched to a gene. Per the germline V gene, CDR1 is MDHEN and CDR2 is SYDVKM. The CDR3 loop is CATGPGTGRDEQYF. CDR3 nucleotide sequence: TGTGCCACCGGCCCTGGGACAGGGAGGGACGAGCAGTACTTC.

CDR3 nucleotides: TGTGCCAGCAGCTATAACAGGGATCAGCCCCAGCATTTT. This gives the protein CASSYNRDQPQHF. The V gene is TRBV7-2, the J gene TRBJ1-5; D is perhaps TRBD1 (6 bases). Germline CDR1 is SGHTA and CDR2 is FQGNSA. The CDR3 runs 13 residues. Trimming removed 4 bases at V and 5 bases at J, with 9 bases between. Full variable domain (rest looked up from reference TRBV7-2 and TRBJ1-5): GAGVSQSPSNKVTEKGKDVELRCDPISGHTALYWYRQSLGQGLEFLIYFQGNSAPDKSGLPSDRFSAERTGGSVSTLTIQRTQQEDSAVYLCASSYNRDQPQHFGDGTRLSIL.

This chain connects TRBV7-3 to TRBJ1-2; TRBD1 aligns across 7 bases. V gave up 4 bases and J gave up 4 bases; unmatched junction bases: 9. CDR3 length equals 15 residues. Germline CDR1 reads SGHTA; CDR2 reads FQGTGA. Written as DNA, the CDR3 is TGTGCCAGCAGCTCAATGGACAGGCTAGTCTATGGCTACACCTTC. Protein: CASSSMDRLVYGYTF. The complete variable domain, with remaining parts taken from reference TRBV7-3 and TRBJ1-2, reads GAGVSQTPSNKVTEKGKYVELRCDPISGHTALYWYRQSLGQGPEFLIYFQGTGAADDSGLPNDRFFAVRPEGSVSTLKIQRTERGDSAVYLCASSSMDRLVYGYTFGSGTRLTVV.

This clone has just one count. The chain uses TRBV4-1 and TRBJ2-3, with 10 bases lining up with TRBD2. The CDR3 consists of 18 residues. Unmatched junction bases numbered 8, after V lost 1 base and J lost 1 base. In germline, CDR1 is MGHRA, CDR2 YSYEKL. CDR3 loop: CASSQVLPTSGGTDTQYF. DNA of the CDR3: TGCGCCAGCAGCCAAGTTCTACCTACTAGCGGGGGCACAGATACGCAGTATTTT.

This rearrangement joins TRBV27 to TRBJ2-7, with TRBD2 matching 9 bases. This CDR3 has 16 residues. The germline V gene has CDR1 MNHEY and CDR2 SMNVEV (reference sequence). The ends lost 3 bases at V and 3 bases at J; junction bases unmatched: 9. CDR3 DNA: TGTGCCAGCAGTTTGAAAGCGGGGGGCGGATACTACGAGCAGTACTTC. It encodes CASSLKAGGGYYEQYF.

The J gene is TRBJ2-7, the V gene TRBV13, with TRBD1 matching 7 bases. Germline lookup yields CDR1 PRHDT and CDR2 FYEKMQ (reference sequence). V trimming: 5 bases; J trimming: 2 bases; junction bases outside the gene matches: 6. This CDR3 has 14 residues. The DNA for the CDR3 is TGTGCCAGCAGCCTAGTCGGGACAGCCTACGAGCAGTACTTC. The encoded protein is CASSLVGTAYEQYF.

This chain links TRBV27 with TRBJ2-3; 12 bases are shared with TRBD2. Germline-derived CDR1 and CDR2 are MNHEY and SMNVEV (reference sequence). J was trimmed by 0 bases and V by 5 bases; bases with no gene match: 15. This CDR3 contains 20 residues. CDR3 DNA sequence: TGTGCCAGCAGTACGTCCTGGCTAGCGGGGGGGATTACTAGCACAGATACGCAGTATTTT. Its protein is CASSTSWLAGGITSTDTQYF.